This TCR beta chain was captured in a study of Ad26.COV2.S vaccination and SARS-CoV-2 variants. Described treatment: around 19 received Ad26.COV2.S at low or high dose, single or two shots; 5 received placebo; per-sample allocation not given. On day 63 after the first injection, vaccine and placebo recipients gave samples. Regarding the study as a whole: Vaccine and placebo recipients had comparable breadth of non-spike TCRs.

Details on this clone: Its antigen is not known.

The repertoire was sequenced with immunoSEQ multiplex PCR; TCRdb's copy has only in-frame clones and lacks some. Of hundreds of thousands of clones in the sample, about 90% were seen once. The source is a person aged 18 to 65 who received the Ad26.COV2.S COVID-19 vaccine or a placebo. Sequences were derived from peripheral blood, sampled in a trial of Ad26.COV2.S vaccine versus placebo.

CDR3 nucleotides: TGTGCCAGCAGTGCCGGGAATGAGCAGTTCTTC. It encodes CASSAGNEQFF. The chain is built from TRBV25-1 and TRBJ2-1; D gene uncertain. This CDR3 is built from 11 residues. Germline lookup yields CDR1 MGHDK and CDR2 SYGVNS. With 4 bases removed from V and 7 bases from J, the gap between germline ends came to 5 bases.